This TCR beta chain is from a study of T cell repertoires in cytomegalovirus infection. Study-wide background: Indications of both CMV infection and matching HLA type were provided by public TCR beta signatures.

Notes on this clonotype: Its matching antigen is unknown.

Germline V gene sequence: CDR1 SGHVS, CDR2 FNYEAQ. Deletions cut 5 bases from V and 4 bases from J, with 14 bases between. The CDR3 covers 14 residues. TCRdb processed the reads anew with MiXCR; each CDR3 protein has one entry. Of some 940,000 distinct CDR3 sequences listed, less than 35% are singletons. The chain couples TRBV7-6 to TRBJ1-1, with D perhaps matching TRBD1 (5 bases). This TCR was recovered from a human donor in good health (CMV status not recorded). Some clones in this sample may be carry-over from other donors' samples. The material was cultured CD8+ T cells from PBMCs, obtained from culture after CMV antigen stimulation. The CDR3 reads CASSLGQLGTEAFF. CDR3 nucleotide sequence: TGTGCCAGCAGCCTGGGGCAGCTCGGCACTGAAGCTTTCTTT.